Following are 9 T cell receptor beta chains from one sample sequenced in a study of shared clonotypes between healthy human individuals. CD45RO-negative CD8 cells positively selected for CCR7 made up the naive population, which excluded terminally differentiated effector memory CD45RA+ cells. The data were produced by immunoSEQ multiplex PCR, yet TCRdb's version contains in-frame clones alone and is incomplete. Here the sample spans about 2.2 million clones, around 93% being singletons. Sequencing input: naive CD8+ T cells from PBMCs. Source of these receptors: a man aged 18-30 years in good health. Some clones in this sample may be carry-over from other donors' samples.

The CDR3: CASSPSRVGYGYTF. CDR3 DNA: TGTGCCAGCAGTCCCTCCAGGGTAGGCTATGGCTACACCTTC. The chain joins TRBV28 to TRBJ1-2; D perhaps matches TRBD1 (5 bases). The CDR3 has 14 residues. Per germline, CDR1 MDHEN and CDR2 SYDVKM. V lost 5 bases and J 4 bases, leaving 14 bases between the germline ends.

This clone has just a few counts. This rearrangement joins TRBV19 to TRBJ1-1; D is unclear. The CDR3 length is 15 residues. The germline V and J ends were trimmed by 5 bases and 2 bases, with 15 bases remaining between them. Germline CDR1 reads LNHDA; CDR2 reads SQIVND (reference sequence). The CDR3 loop reads CASSVTHIGNTEAFF. The CDR3 DNA reads as TGTGCCAGTAGTGTAACACATATAGGAAACACTGAAGCTTTCTTT.

J is TRBJ2-2 and V is TRBV29-1; D is uncertain. The V end was cut by 5 bases, the J end by 4 bases, with 2 bases between. The germline CDR1 and CDR2 sequences are SQVTM and ANQGSEA. The CDR3 runs to 10 residues. The CDR3 is CSVLTGELFF. In DNA, the CDR3 is TGCAGCGTTCTCACCGGGGAGCTGTTTTTT.

This chain uses TRBV27 with TRBJ2-1; 10 bases agree with TRBD2. This CDR3 spans 17 amino acids. Germline trimming cut 6 bases from V and 4 bases from J; bases unmatched to any gene: 12. The germline V gene encodes CDR1 MNHEY and CDR2 SMNVEV (reference sequence). DNA of the CDR3: TGTGCCAGCAGCCTGCCCTCTAGCGGGAGTGTATACAATGAGCAGTTCTTC. Translating gives CASSLPSSGSVYNEQFF.

The chain combines TRBV10-2 with TRBJ2-7; TRBD1 aligns across 9 bases. J was trimmed by 3 bases and V by 0 bases; bases with no gene match: 6. This CDR3 has 16 amino acids. Germline V gene lookup returns CDR1 WSHSY and CDR2 SAAADI. The CDR3 reads CASSESLGTGLYEQYF. In nucleotides, the CDR3 is TGCGCCAGCAGTGAGTCGCTGGGGACAGGGCTCTACGAGCAGTACTTC.

The rearrangement uses TRBV6-1 and TRBJ2-5; D is uncertain. Trimming removed 2 bases from V and 5 bases from J, with 9 bases in between. The germline V gene has CDR1 MNHNS and CDR2 SASEGT. The CDR3 totals 13 residues. The CDR3 DNA follows: TGTGCCAGCAGTGAACCAGGATGGGAGACCCAGTACTTC. It is translated as CASSEPGWETQYF.

The chain couples TRBV27 to TRBJ1-2, with D maybe TRBD1 (6 bases). With 8 bases removed from V and 4 bases from J, the gap between germline ends came to 14 bases. The germline V gene encodes CDR1 MNHEY and CDR2 SMNVEV (reference sequence). The CDR3 covers 13 residues. CDR3 nucleotides: TGTGCCAGCGGGACCAGGGGTGTCTATGGCTACACCTTC. As protein: CASGTRGVYGYTF.

This chain links TRBV27 with TRBJ1-1; D gene uncertain. CDR1 and CDR2 from the germline V gene are MNHEY and SMNVEV (reference sequence). This CDR3 is built from 12 residues. Trimming took off 6 bases at V and 7 bases at J, with 12 bases between the two ends. The CDR3 loop is CASRKGLGEAFF. CDR3 coding DNA: TGTGCCAGCAGAAAAGGTCTTGGTGAAGCTTTCTTT.

In DNA, the CDR3 is TGTGCCAGCAGTCTAGGGATTAACTATGGCTACACCTTC. Translated, it gives CASSLGINYGYTF. The chain combines TRBV28 with TRBJ1-2; D is unclear. The CDR3 length is 13 residues. Trimming pared 5 bases from V and 1 base from J, leaving 8 bases between. Germline V CDR1 and CDR2: MDHEN, SYDVKM.